This TCR beta chain emerged from a study of shared clonotypes between healthy human individuals. Data came from immunoSEQ multiplex PCR; TCRdb stores just in-frame clones and leaves some out. The repertoire holds approximately 2.1 million clones, with roughly 93% as singletons. This CDR3 has 18 amino acids. Germline loops: CDR1 SGHDN, CDR2 FVKESK. The trim removed 4 bases at V and 4 bases at J, leaving 6 bases unmatched. Material for sequencing was naive CD4+ T cells from PBMCs. Subset defined: CD45RA+ positively selected. The origin of this receptor is a man younger than 35 in good health. Some clones in this sample may be carry-over from other donors' samples. The chain recombines TRBV14 with TRBJ2-6; 14 positions agree with TRBD2. For the CDR3, the DNA is TGTGCCAGCAGCCCACCGGGACTAGCGGGAGCCGGGGCCAACGTCCTGACTTTC. Translation: CASSPPGLAGAGANVLTF.